This T cell receptor beta chain is drawn from a study of CD8 T cells in ankylosing spondylitis. This clonotype has ten or more counts. No antigen is known for it. Findings of the study overall: In peripheral blood, disease-linked CD8+ clones occurred at relatively low frequencies. A subset of motif variants has previously been described in the synovial fluid and blood of reactive arthritis. A motif of 7 or 8 highly homologous TCR beta variants was seen as apparently characteristic of ankylosing spondylitis blood. Clones linked to disease were reported to show significant enrichment in matched ankylosing spondylitis synovial fluid.

Scientists made TCR beta libraries using quantitative 5'-RACE with molecular barcodes. Each CDR3 protein is one row after TCRdb ran MiXCR on the 5' RACE reads. This sample has under 850,000 distinct CDR3 sequences, with 15% to 20% found just once. The CDR3 is made up of 15 amino acids. Germline CDR1 reads MDHEN; CDR2 reads SYDVKM. V lost 5 bases and J lost 0; bases outside the gene matches: 6. Source material: blood, either unsorted or a sorted T cell fraction (not recorded which). The clonotype was recovered from a male donor with ankylosing spondylitis. The V and J genes are TRBV28 and TRBJ1-1, with TRBD1 identical over 7 bases. The DNA of the CDR3 is TGTGCCAGCAGTCCCCCACAGGGGATGAACACTGAAGCTTTCTTT. Protein: CASSPPQGMNTEAFF.